Listed here are 28 T cell receptor beta chains from one sample, sequenced in a study of cytomegalovirus exposure and HLA in healthy donors. PCR involved 60 Vbeta and 13 Jbeta primers. The assay was immunoSEQ multiplex PCR, and TCRdb's table has in-frame clones only and misses some. Of 150,000 or so clones detected, about 85% appear once; the ten largest clones hold 6% to 8.5%. Material: PBMCs. The source of these receptors is a man aged 25-40 years in good health and CMV-seropositive.

The J gene is TRBJ2-5, the V gene TRBV6-4; 7 bases map to TRBD1. Germline loops: CDR1 MRHNA, CDR2 SNTAGT. This CDR3 has 16 amino acids. J was trimmed by 1 base and V by 2 bases; bases with no gene match: 7. The CDR3 spells CASSDLTGLGQETQYF. The CDR3 nucleotides read TGTGCCAGCAGTGACCTGACAGGGTTGGGCCAAGAGACCCAGTACTTC.

This clone appeared once. The chain combines TRBV5-1 with TRBJ2-7; 8 positions match TRBD1. Germline CDR1 reads SGHRS; CDR2 reads YFSETQ. This CDR3 is 13 amino acids long. Trimming at V came to 3 bases and at J to 6 bases, leaving 5 bases not matched to a gene. This CDR3 reads CASSSDRVVEQYF. CDR3 DNA: TGCGCCAGCAGCTCGGACAGGGTGGTCGAGCAGTACTTC. Full variable domain (missing parts from reference TRBV5-1 and TRBJ2-7): KAGVTQTPRYLIKTRGQQVTLSCSPISGHRSVSWYQQTPGQGLQFLFEYFSETQRNKGNFPGRFSGRQFSNSRSEMNVSTLELGDSALYLCASSSDRVVEQYFGPGTRLTVT.

The table lists this clone with a count of one. The chain links TRBV6-5 to TRBJ2-5; possibly TRBD2 for D (5 bases). The DNA end lines up better with TRBJ2-7; the J call may be wrong. Per germline, CDR1 MNHEY and CDR2 SVGAGI. The length of the CDR3 is 14 residues. This chain's CDR3 is CASSYSPGSYEQYF. CDR3 nucleotide sequence: TGTGCCAGCAGTTACTCGCCGGGATCCTACGAGCAGTACTTC.

The chain joins TRBV9 to TRBJ2-2; D may be TRBD2 (6 bases). The germline V and J ends were trimmed by 4 bases and 4 bases, with 11 bases remaining between them. The CDR3 length is 14 residues. Germline CDR1 SGDLS, CDR2 YYNGEE. CDR3 in DNA: TGTGCCAGCAGCTTGGAGGGTGGCACCGGGGAGCTGTTTTTT. This encodes CASSLEGGTGELFF.

The chain combines TRBV5-5 with TRBJ2-3, with no clear D. The V gene lost 4 bases and the J gene lost 0 bases, with 15 bases spanning the gap. Germline CDR1 SGHKS, CDR2 YYEKEE (reference sequence). The CDR3 has 16 amino acids. DNA for the CDR3: TGTGCCAGCAGCCCCAAGACTGATAGTAGCACAGATACGCAGTATTTT. This codes for CASSPKTDSSTDTQYF.

The chain carries TRBV7-2 and TRBJ2-5; 12 bases agree with TRBD2. CDR3 size: 15 residues. Per germline, CDR1 SGHTA and CDR2 FQGNSA. Trimming cost V 5 bases and J 5 bases; bases outside gene matches: 6. The CDR3 here is CASSPRTSGAETQYF. For the CDR3, the DNA is TGTGCCAGCAGCCCCCGGACTAGCGGGGCGGAGACCCAGTACTTC.

The sample holds a few counts of this clone. CDR3 coding DNA: TGCGCCAGCAGCCCGGGAGGGGAACTAAACACTGAAGCTTTCTTT. Amino acids: CASSPGGELNTEAFF. V and J are TRBV5-1 and TRBJ1-1; weak D call: TRBD1 (5 bases). Germline CDR1 is SGHRS and CDR2 is YFSETQ. Trimming removed 4 bases at V and 2 bases at J, with 15 bases between. This CDR3 is built from 15 residues.

The chain recombines TRBV2 with TRBJ2-5, with TRBD1 matching 7 bases. CDR1 and CDR2 (germline): SNHLY, FYNNEI. There are 17 residues in the CDR3. Trimming removed 6 bases from V and 2 bases from J; junction bases left unmatched: 15. CDR3 in amino acids: CASRESRTGVGQETQYF. CDR3 in DNA: TGTGCCAGCAGAGAATCAAGAACAGGGGTCGGGCAAGAGACCCAGTACTTC.

The chain couples TRBV10-1 to TRBJ2-7; 10 bases are shared with TRBD1. CDR1 and CDR2 (germline): WNHNN, SYGVQD (reference sequence). This CDR3 spans 15 amino acids. J lost 2 bases, V lost 3 bases, and 4 bases had no gene match. The CDR3 DNA is TGCGCCAGCAGTGACGACAGGGGGCTTACCTACGAGCAGTACTTC. This translates into CASSDDRGLTYEQYF.

The chain carries TRBV19 and TRBJ2-1; D is unclear. V was cut by 2 bases and J by 5 bases, with 7 bases left in between. This CDR3 is 13 amino acids long. The germline gives CDR1 LNHDA, CDR2 SQIVND (reference sequence). This CDR3 reads CASSITANNEQFF. CDR3 coding DNA: TGTGCCAGTAGTATAACAGCAAACAATGAGCAGTTCTTC.

J is TRBJ1-1 and V is TRBV5-5; 8 positions agree with TRBD1. The CDR3 runs to 15 residues. CDR1 and CDR2 (germline): SGHKS, YYEKEE (reference sequence). The trim removed 0 bases at V and 5 bases at J, leaving 6 bases unmatched. In DNA, the CDR3 is TGTGCCAGCAGCTTGGCTCAGGGGGCAGTAACTGAAGCTTTCTTT. Amino acid sequence: CASSLAQGAVTEAFF.

The chain couples TRBV2 to TRBJ1-5; tentative D call: TRBD1 (6 bases). V was shortened by 2 bases and J by 4 bases, with 15 bases between the two germline ends. The CDR3 is 16 amino acids. The germline V gene has CDR1 SNHLY and CDR2 FYNNEI. The CDR3 spells CASSENGRGRNQPQHF. As DNA, the CDR3 is TGTGCCAGCAGTGAAAATGGCAGGGGACGGAATCAGCCCCAGCATTTT.

The gene calls are TRBV4-2 and TRBJ2-3; the match to TRBD2 covers 10 bases. The CDR3 spans 16 residues. Per germline, CDR1 LGHNA and CDR2 YNFKEQ. Trimming cost V 2 bases and J 2 bases; bases outside gene matches: 4. CDR3 nucleotide sequence: TGTGCCAGCAGCCAATTAGCGGGGGGCCCCACAGATACGCAGTATTTT. It encodes CASSQLAGGPTDTQYF.

This chain links TRBV6-1 with TRBJ1-1; the D gene is possibly TRBD1 (6 bases). V lost 5 bases and J lost 2, with 9 bases in between. CDR1 is MNHNS and CDR2 is SASEGT in the germline V gene. The CDR3 runs to 13 residues. CDR3 bases: TGTGCCAGCAGTAACAGGGAAAACACTGAAGCTTTCTTT. Translating gives CASSNRENTEAFF.

This rearrangement joins TRBV6-1 to TRBJ1-1, with 7 bases that match TRBD1. This CDR3 contains 15 residues. V shed 5 bases, J shed 5 bases, and the junction held 11 bases outside the gene matches. Germline values: CDR1 MNHNS, CDR2 SASEGT. In DNA, the CDR3 is TGTGCCAGCAGTCCCTTAGAGGGGGCGGCGACTGAAGCTTTCTTT. This sequence encodes CASSPLEGAATEAFF.

V gene TRBV7-9 combines with J gene TRBJ1-3; 10 bases are shared with TRBD1. The CDR3 is 17 amino acids. V lost 0 bases to trimming and J lost 6 bases; unmatched junction nucleotides: 8. Germline CDR1 is SEHNR and CDR2 is FQNEAQ (reference sequence). The CDR3 spells CASSLADRGNLKNTIYF. In nucleotides, the CDR3 is TGTGCCAGCAGCTTAGCGGACAGGGGGAACCTTAAAAACACCATATATTTT.

The chain carries TRBV5-1 and TRBJ2-3; no definite D call. The CDR3 has 13 residues. Per germline, CDR1 SGHRS and CDR2 YFSETQ. Trimming cost V 4 bases and J 4 bases, with 10 bases left between them. CDR3 amino acids: CASSIQDSDTQYF. The CDR3 DNA is TGCGCCAGCAGCATTCAAGACTCAGATACGCAGTATTTT. Filled out from reference TRBV5-1 and TRBJ2-3, the complete variable domain reads KAGVTQTPRYLIKTRGQQVTLSCSPISGHRSVSWYQQTPGQGLQFLFEYFSETQRNKGNFPGRFSGRQFSNSRSEMNVSTLELGDSALYLCASSIQDSDTQYFGPGTRLTVL.

This clone was found once. This chain joins TRBV9 and TRBJ1-6, with a possible D match to TRBD1 (5 bases). In germline, CDR1 is SGDLS, CDR2 YYNGEE. The CDR3 is 15 amino acids. With 0 bases removed from V and 4 bases from J, the gap between germline ends came to 8 bases. The CDR3 sequence: CASSVGGTYNSPLHF. The CDR3 DNA follows: TGTGCCAGCAGCGTAGGTGGGACTTATAATTCACCCCTCCACTTT.

The chain is built from TRBV6-6 and TRBJ1-1, with 10 bases aligning to TRBD1. Per germline, CDR1 MNHNY and CDR2 SVGAGI (reference sequence). With V trimmed by 7 bases and J by 4 bases, 12 bases remained unmatched. The CDR3 is 16 residues long. The DNA for the CDR3 is TGTGCCAGCATTCCGCCCGGGACAGGGGTGGGCACTGAAGCTTTCTTT. Amino acid sequence: CASIPPGTGVGTEAFF.

The V gene is TRBV7-3, the J gene TRBJ2-2, with a weak D call TRBD2 (7 bases). The germline V and J ends were trimmed by 0 bases and 6 bases, with 14 bases remaining between them. This CDR3 comprises 16 residues. CDR1 and CDR2 from the germline V gene are SGHTA and FQGTGA. The CDR3 sequence: CASSLTQGGGAGELFF. The CDR3 DNA reads as TGTGCCAGCAGCTTAACCCAAGGGGGGGGAGCCGGGGAGCTGTTTTTT.

V is TRBV7-9 and J is TRBJ1-1; no clear D gene. Looked up from germline, CDR1 is SEHNR and CDR2 is FQNEAQ (reference sequence). Trimming cost V 2 bases and J 8 bases, with 18 bases left between them. The CDR3 is 15 amino acids. CDR3 in amino acids: CASSLYGSETSEAFF. The DNA of the CDR3 is TGTGCCAGCAGCTTATATGGATCGGAGACCTCAGAAGCTTTCTTT.

This clone appeared a few times. The chain carries TRBV29-1 and TRBJ1-4; possible D gene TRBD1, 6 bases. V was cut by 1 base and J by 4 bases, with 16 bases left in between. The CDR3 contains 16 residues. Germline V gives CDR1 SQVTM, CDR2 ANQGSEA. CDR3 protein: CSVEGTQGRVNEKLFF. The CDR3 DNA is TGCAGCGTTGAAGGAACTCAGGGGAGGGTTAATGAAAAACTGTTTTTT.

CDR3 loop: CASSQDLNRYEQYF. CDR3 bases: TGTGCCAGCAGCCAAGATTTAAATCGCTACGAGCAGTACTTC. V usage is TRBV14 and J usage is TRBJ2-7; no reliable D call. The germline V gene encodes CDR1 SGHDN and CDR2 FVKESK. This CDR3 spans 14 amino acids. V gave up 0 bases and J gave up 3 bases, with 9 bases separating them.

In this sample, this clone turned up a few times. J is TRBJ1-2 and V is TRBV6-5, with D possibly matching TRBD1 (5 bases). Trimming took 2 bases from V and 8 from J, leaving 18 bases between them. The length of the CDR3 is 15 residues. CDR1 is MNHEY, CDR2 SVGAGI, per germline. CDR3 in amino acids: CASSYTPSPGLGYTF. The CDR3 bases are TGTGCCAGCAGTTACACCCCGTCCCCGGGACTCGGCTACACCTTC.

This clone turned up a few times. The chain recombines TRBV28 with TRBJ1-5, with unresolved D. Looked up from germline, CDR1 is MDHEN and CDR2 is SYDVKM. This CDR3 contains 14 residues. Trimming left V 6 bases short and J 1 base short, with 10 bases between. The chain's CDR3 is CASRLGRSNQPQHF. In DNA, the CDR3 is TGTGCCAGCAGACTAGGGAGAAGCAATCAGCCCCAGCATTTT.

The chain combines TRBV30 with TRBJ2-5, with D perhaps matching TRBD1 (5 bases). In germline, CDR1 is GTSNPN, CDR2 SVGIG (reference sequence). V was pared by 3 bases and J by 1 base, with 15 bases between. The CDR3 is 15 residues long. CDR3 loop: CAWRKRGHLQETQYF. The DNA of the CDR3 is TGTGCCTGGAGGAAAAGGGGCCACCTCCAAGAGACCCAGTACTTC.

The chain has TRBV6-6 and TRBJ2-7; TRBD2 agrees at 10 bases. The CDR3 runs 12 residues. The germline gives CDR1 MNHNY, CDR2 SVGAGI (reference sequence). The V and J ends lost 4 bases and 9 bases, in that order; junction bases with no gene match: 3. The CDR3 DNA is TGTGCCAGCAGTTCCTTAGCGGGAGGGCAGTACTTC. Encoded protein: CASSSLAGGQYF.

V gene TRBV14 combines with J gene TRBJ2-3; D is ambiguous. The CDR3 is 14 residues long. V was shortened by 3 bases and J by 0 bases, with 7 bases between the two germline ends. In germline, CDR1 is SGHDN, CDR2 FVKESK. The CDR3, as DNA: TGTGCCAGCAGCCATGGCCCTAGCACAGATACGCAGTATTTT. Translation: CASSHGPSTDTQYF.